This TCR beta chain was captured by sequencing in a study of cytotoxic CD8 clonotypes in ibrutinib-treated CLL. Germline CDR1 is SGHTA and CDR2 is FQGTGA. Trimming took off 5 bases at V and 3 bases at J, with 19 bases between the two ends. CDR3 length equals 17 residues. Clones were sequenced by immunoSEQ multiplex PCR, and TCRdb holds only the in-frame ones, with some missing. Found here are about 160,000 clones, roughly 80% of them singletons; the top ten hold about 4.5%. Overall study results and limits: Against age-matched healthy donors, baseline clonality ran higher and tracked circulating CD8+ T-cell counts. Clonality grew at ibrutinib response; at progression, it decreased back toward baseline. Private clonotypes, not public ones, expanded at ibrutinib response.

Note on this clone: Its antigen remains unknown.

Source: PBMCs, taken after 24 months of ibrutinib treatment. The chain uses TRBV7-3 and TRBJ2-2; weak D call: TRBD1 (6 bases). The TCR comes from a human donor with chronic lymphocytic leukemia. The CDR3 DNA sequence: TGTGCCAGCAGCCCAACCTCTGACAGGATATACACCGGGGAGCTGTTTTTT. It specifies CASSPTSDRIYTGELFF.